This T cell receptor beta chain comes out of a study of T-cell memory formation after mild COVID-19. Study findings and constraints: Unconfirmed was the SARS-CoV-2 specificity of second-wave clones that peaked on day 37.

TCRdb redid the calling of the 5' RACE reads with MiXCR, one entry per CDR3 protein. The sample has 450,000 to 700,000 distinct CDR3 sequences, over 15% seen once. A word on this clonotype: Its target is not known.

This CDR3 is built from 14 residues. Trimming cost V 2 bases and J 5 bases, with 9 bases left between them. Germline V lookup: CDR1 MNHNY, CDR2 SVGAGI (reference sequence). The gene calls are TRBV6-6 and TRBJ2-2, with D perhaps TRBD1 or TRBD2 (5 bases each). This sequence originates from an adult woman who had mild COVID-19 (a few samples of this study predate the infection). Cell type and time point are not known. The sample taken for sequencing was PBMCs or a T cell subset sorted from them (not recorded which). This CDR3 reads CASSYGGGTGELFF. The CDR3 bases are TGTGCCAGCAGTTACGGGGGTGGGACCGGGGAGCTGTTTTTT.